Listed below are T cell receptor beta chains from one sample, sequenced in a study of cytomegalovirus exposure and HLA in healthy donors. Using immunoSEQ multiplex PCR, the repertoire was profiled, and TCRdb retains in-frame clones only, with some absent. The table shows 200,000 to 250,000 clones, with approximately 80% occurring only once. The sample consisted of PBMCs. These receptors originate from a middle-aged man in good health and CMV-seronegative. The CDR3 runs from the conserved cysteine through the conserved F or W. Each record gives: D gene, V gene, J gene, CDR3 DNA, CDR3 protein. The D gene is left open where the match is weak.

-,TRBV6-5,TRBJ2-1,TGTGCCAGCAGTTACTCCGGCAATGAGCAGTTCTTC,CASSYSGNEQFF
-,TRBV30,TRBJ2-7,TGTGCCTGGAGTGTGAACAACAGGCGTCGGGACGAGCAGTACTTC,CAWSVNNRRRDEQYF
TRBD1,TRBV29-1,TRBJ1-4,TGCAGCGGGCGATCGACAGGGAGTACTGAAAAACTGTTTTTT,CSGRSTGSTEKLFF
TRBD2,TRBV9,TRBJ2-3,TGTGCCAGCAGCGTAGTCAGCGGGAGGTACACAGATACGCAGTATTTT,CASSVVSGRYTDTQYF
-,TRBV19,TRBJ2-1,TGTGCCAGTAGTATAGGGGGCCGTGAGCAGTTCTTC,CASSIGGREQFF
TRBD1,TRBV27,TRBJ1-2,TGTGCCAGCAGTGGGACAGCCACCCAAATCTATGGCTACACCTTC,CASSGTATQIYGYTF
TRBD2,TRBV7-9,TRBJ2-7,TGTGCCAGCAGCGTTCCGGGACTAGCGGGATCGGGGCAGTACTTC,CASSVPGLAGSGQYF
TRBD2,TRBV7-8,TRBJ2-1,TGTGCCAGCAGCCCCGGGACTAGCGTTTACAATGAGCAGTTCTTC,CASSPGTSVYNEQFF
TRBD1,TRBV27,TRBJ1-1,TGTGCCAGCAAGTCAGGGGGTCCCCTCTCGAACACTGAAGCTTTCTTT,CASKSGGPLSNTEAFF
-,TRBV7-2,TRBJ2-5,TGTGCCAGCAGCTTAAGCCAGGGCCAAGAGACCCAGTACTTC,CASSLSQGQETQYF